The 15 T cell receptor beta chains below all came from one sample that was sequenced in a study of blood T cell repertoires in COVID-19. The table came from immunoSEQ multiplex PCR; TCRdb's copy has only in-frame clones and leaves some out. The sample gives under 150,000 clones, more than 80% of which show up once; about 7.3% is in the top ten. Input material: peripheral blood. The receptors stem from a woman in her forties with acute or convalescent COVID-19.

This chain joins TRBV3-1 (or the pseudogene TRBV3-2) and TRBJ1-3; unclear D gene. V was shortened by 4 bases and J by 2 bases, with 9 bases between the two germline ends. Per germline, CDR1 LGHDT and CDR2 YNNKEL (reference sequence). The CDR3 is 14 residues long. The CDR3 coding sequence is TGTGCCAGCAGCCCCCGGAGAGCTGGAAACACCATATATTTT. It encodes CASSPRRAGNTIYF.

This rearrangement joins TRBV19 to TRBJ1-4; D not certain. Trimming stripped 6 bases from V and 9 bases from J, with 14 bases between. Germline V gene lookup returns CDR1 LNHDA and CDR2 SQIVND (reference sequence). The CDR3 sequence is 13 residues long. CDR3 sequence (DNA): TGTGCCAGTAGAGGAAGGGAGGATAAAAAACTGTTTTTT. This codes for CASRGREDKKLFF.

The chain couples TRBV4-2 to TRBJ1-5; TRBD1 is a possible D gene (5 bases). Germline V gene sequence: CDR1 LGHNA, CDR2 YNFKEQ. V was trimmed by 1 base and J by 5 bases, leaving 6 bases between them. The CDR3 totals 13 residues. CDR3 DNA: TGTGCCAGCAGCCAAGCGGGGGATCAGCCCCAGCATTTT. Translation: CASSQAGDQPQHF.

The chain links TRBV9 to TRBJ1-2, with 10 nucleotides matching TRBD1. The CDR3 runs to 15 residues. Germline lookup yields CDR1 SGDLS and CDR2 YYNGEE. The V and J ends lost 3 bases and 2 bases, in that order; junction bases with no gene match: 4. The CDR3 coding sequence is TGTGCCAGCAGCGCCCGGGACAGGGGAAACTATGGCTACACCTTC. It is translated as CASSARDRGNYGYTF.

This clone was picked up a small number of times. This chain links TRBV5-1 with TRBJ1-2, with TRBD1 identical over 7 bases. Trimming cost V 4 bases and J 5 bases; bases outside gene matches: 8. Germline V gene sequence: CDR1 SGHRS, CDR2 YFSETQ. This CDR3 spans 14 amino acids. Written as DNA, the CDR3 is TGCGCCAGCAGCATAGAGACAGGGCAATATGGCTACACCTTC. It specifies CASSIETGQYGYTF.

The V call is TRBV6-5, the J call TRBJ1-6, with D possibly matching TRBD1 (5 bases). Germline assignment: CDR1 MNHEY and CDR2 SVGAGI. Trimming took off 7 bases at V and 6 bases at J, with 16 bases between the two ends. The CDR3 extends over 15 amino acids. CDR3 sequence (DNA): TGTGCCAGCACCCTAATGGGGGGAGGTAATTCACCCCTCCACTTT. It yields the protein CASTLMGGGNSPLHF.

This clone occurred once. V and J are TRBV6-5 and TRBJ1-1, with D possibly matching TRBD1 (6 bases). V lost 4 bases to trimming and J lost 1 base, with 13 bases between them. This CDR3 region has 15 residues. Germline V gene sequence: CDR1 MNHEY, CDR2 SVGAGI. The CDR3: CASSFRGRGNTEAFF. CDR3 in DNA: TGTGCCAGCAGTTTCAGGGGTAGAGGGAACACTGAAGCTTTCTTT.

Regarding this clone: The sample holds other DNA sequences that translate to the same CDR3. The chain joins TRBV6-5 to TRBJ2-7, with no clear D. Trimming took off 4 bases at V and 4 bases at J, with 5 bases between the two ends. The CDR3 is 11 amino acids. Germline V gives CDR1 MNHEY, CDR2 SVGAGI. The CDR3, as DNA: TGTGCCAGCAGTTCTGTATACGAGCAGTACTTC. Amino acid sequence: CASSSVYEQYF.

The chain recombines TRBV30 with TRBJ2-5; TRBD2 matches at 7 bases. Germline trimming cut 0 bases from V and 2 bases from J; bases unmatched to any gene: 12. The CDR3 is 17 amino acids. The germline V gene encodes CDR1 GTSNPN and CDR2 SVGIG (reference sequence). In DNA form, the CDR3 reads TGTGCCTGGAGTGTGACCTTAGGACTAGTGGTACAAGAGACCCAGTACTTC. Amino acids: CAWSVTLGLVVQETQYF.

The chain employs TRBV6-4 and TRBJ2-7; tentative D call: TRBD1 (6 bases). V shed 6 bases and J shed 7 bases, with 16 bases lying between them. This CDR3 has 13 residues. Germline V gene data show CDR1 as MRHNA and CDR2 as SNTAGT. The CDR3 region has the DNA TGTGCCAGCAGCATCGGGACACCTCTGGAGCAGTACTTC. Its translation is CASSIGTPLEQYF.

This chain uses TRBV7-9 with TRBJ2-5; 7 bases align to TRBD2. Per the germline V gene, CDR1 is SEHNR and CDR2 is FQNEAQ (reference sequence). J gave up 5 bases and V 5 bases, and 5 bases lay outside the gene matches. CDR3 length equals 13 residues. CDR3 nucleotides: TGTGCCAGCAGCCATACTAGCGTTGAGACCCAGTACTTC. Translated: CASSHTSVETQYF. Variable domain in full (rest from reference TRBV7-9 and TRBJ2-5): DTGVSQNPRHKITKRGQNVTFRCDPISEHNRLYWYRQTLGQGPEFLTYFQNEAQLEKSRLLSDRFSAERPKGSFSTLEIQRTEQGDSAMYLCASSHTSVETQYFGPGTRLLVL.

The chain uses TRBV6-1 and TRBJ1-5; a possible D gene is TRBD1 (6 bases). The ends were cut back, 1 base at V and 7 bases at J, with 11 bases in the middle. CDR1 and CDR2 (germline): MNHNS, SASEGT. This CDR3 has 14 residues. In nucleotides, the CDR3 is TGTGCCAGCAGTGAAGGAACAGGGTACCAGCCCCAGCATTTT. Amino acid sequence: CASSEGTGYQPQHF.

The chain couples TRBV2 to TRBJ1-2, with a weak D call TRBD1 (6 bases). The CDR3 loop spans 12 amino acids. V was clipped by 4 bases and J by 4 bases, with 7 bases between them. The V gene's germline CDR1 is SNHLY and CDR2 FYNNEI. In DNA, the CDR3 is TGTGCCAGCAGTGGGGACATCTATGGCTACACCTTC. Translated, it gives CASSGDIYGYTF.

The chain carries TRBV14 and TRBJ1-1, with TRBD1 matching over 7 bases. The CDR3 totals 14 residues. Germline loops: CDR1 SGHDN, CDR2 FVKESK. Trimming cost V 4 bases and J 4 bases; bases outside gene matches: 6. The CDR3 region has the DNA TGTGCCAGCAGCCGCCGACAGGGTGCCACTGAAGCTTTCTTT. Translating it yields CASSRRQGATEAFF.

CDR3 in amino acids: CASSQVNQGSGNTIYF. CDR3 bases: TGTGCCAGCAGCCAAGTGAATCAGGGCTCTGGAAACACCATATATTTT. This chain joins TRBV4-2 and TRBJ1-3; a weak D match, TRBD1 (5 bases). Trimming pared 1 base from V and 0 bases from J, leaving 10 bases between. This CDR3 has 16 amino acids. Germline CDR1 LGHNA, CDR2 YNFKEQ.